The rows below give T cell receptor beta chains drawn from one sample of a study of cytomegalovirus exposure and HLA in healthy donors. The protocol was immunoSEQ multiplex PCR, while the TCRdb copy is restricted to in-frame clones and leaves out a portion. The data show 130,000 to 150,000 clones, with 89% seen just once and around 9% held by the top ten. What was sequenced was PBMCs. Receptors originate from a young woman in good health and CMV-seropositive. CDR3s include the opening cysteine and the closing phenylalanine or tryptophan. Each record gives: V gene, J gene, D gene, clone size, CDR3 DNA, CDR3 protein. D genes are given only for firm matches. The listing skips clone size in some rows; elsewhere it reads once, few, many or a size class.

TRBV18,TRBJ2-6,TRBD1,-,TGTGCCAGCTCACCGCGGACAGGGTCTGGGGCCAACGTCCTGACTTTC,CASSPRTGSGANVLTF
TRBV6-1,TRBJ1-2,-,-,TGTGCCAGCAGTGAATCTCGAGGGTTCTATGGCTACACCTTC,CASSESRGFYGYTF
TRBV7-9,TRBJ1-5,-,-,TGTGCCAGCAGCTTAGACAGTGCGAGCAATCAGCCCCAGCATTTT,CASSLDSASNQPQHF
TRBV6-1,TRBJ2-5,TRBD1,-,TGTGCCAGCACCCAGGGACAGGCCCAAGAGACCCAGTACTTC,CASTQGQAQETQYF
TRBV15,TRBJ2-7,TRBD2,once,TGTGCCACCAGCGCCGGGGGGGCCTACGAGCAGTACTTC,CATSAGGAYEQYF
TRBV6-5,TRBJ2-7,-,-,TGTGCCAGCAGTTATTCCCTCGGAGGGATATACGAGCAGTACTTC,CASSYSLGGIYEQYF
TRBV18,TRBJ1-1,-,-,TGTGCCAGCTCACTCCCCAGGGGGAACACTGAAGCTTTCTTT,CASSLPRGNTEAFF
TRBV7-2,TRBJ1-4,TRBD1,-,TGTGCCAGCAGCTCCGGACAGGGGGTAGAAAAACTGTTTTTT,CASSSGQGVEKLFF
TRBV6-6,TRBJ2-1,TRBD2,-,TGTGCCAGCAGTTACCGAGCGGGGGGGAACAATGAGCAGTTCTTC,CASSYRAGGNNEQFF
TRBV6-1,TRBJ1-5,-,-,TGTGCCAGCAGGCAGGCCGGGACTCGAAATCAGCCCCAGCATTTT,CASRQAGTRNQPQHF
TRBV5-1,TRBJ1-1,TRBD1,-,TGCGCCAGCAGCTTGACAGGGGGTAGTAATACTGAAGCTTTCTTT,CASSLTGGSNTEAFF
TRBV5-4,TRBJ2-3,-,-,TGTGCCAGCAGCGGGGTGGATCTAGCGCAACACACAGATACGCAGTATTTT,CASSGVDLAQHTDTQYF
TRBV27,TRBJ1-5,-,-,TGTGCCAGCAGTTTATCATTCAGGTTGAGCAATCAGCCCCAGCATTTT,CASSLSFRLSNQPQHF
TRBV7-9,TRBJ2-3,TRBD2,-,TGTGCCAGCAGTCATAGCGGGGGGTCCACAGATACGCAGTATTTT,CASSHSGGSTDTQYF
TRBV2,TRBJ2-7,-,few,TGTGCCAGCAGGCGGGACAGCTCCTACGAGCAGTACTTC,CASRRDSSYEQYF
TRBV21-1,TRBJ2-4,-,-,TGTGCCAGCAGCGAGGGACAGGAAAACATTCAGTACTTC,CASSEGQENIQYF
TRBV14,TRBJ2-5,TRBD2,-,TGTGCCAGCAGCCGGCGGGCTCCCGCGGGGGGGGAGACCCAGTACTTC,CASSRRAPAGGETQYF
TRBV19,TRBJ2-1,TRBD2,-,TGTGCCAGTAGTATCTCCCAGCGGGGGGGCCGCAATGAGCAGTTCTTC,CASSISQRGGRNEQFF
TRBV6-6,TRBJ1-1,-,once,TGTGCCACCTCCTTGGGGGGGGAAGCTTTCTTT,CATSLGGEAFF
TRBV7-6,TRBJ2-1,TRBD2,-,TGTGCCAGCAGCTTAACTTCAAGCGGGGGGAACAATGAGCAGTTCTTC,CASSLTSSGGNNEQFF
TRBV7-9,TRBJ2-7,-,-,TGTGCCAGCAGCTCCACAGGCCGTCCCTACGAGCAGTACTTC,CASSSTGRPYEQYF
TRBV4-2,TRBJ2-1,TRBD2,-,TGTGCCAGCAGCCCAACACTAGCGGGGGGATACAATGAGCAGTTCTTC,CASSPTLAGGYNEQFF
TRBV2,TRBJ1-5,-,-,TGTGCCAGCAGTCAACGACGATCTGGGGGCGGACAGCCCCAGCATTTT,CASSQRRSGGGQPQHF
TRBV6-6,TRBJ1-3,-,-,TGTGCCAGCAGTTATCCGCAGGGGTATATGGGAAACACCATATATTTT,CASSYPQGYMGNTIYF
TRBV10-3,TRBJ2-2,TRBD1,-,TGTGCCATCAGTGAGCCCAGGGTGACAGGGGGGAACACCGGGGAGCTGTTTTTT,CAISEPRVTGGNTGELFF
TRBV4-1,TRBJ2-2,-,few,TGCGCCAGCAGCCAAGATTCCAATACCGGGGAGCTGTTTTTT,CASSQDSNTGELFF
TRBV7-2,TRBJ1-2,TRBD1,-,TGTGCCAGCAGCCCTCGAGACAGGGGGGGCGGCTACACCTTC,CASSPRDRGGGYTF
TRBV19,TRBJ2-5,TRBD2,-,TGTGCCAGTAGTGCGGGACTAGTAGAGACCCAGTACTTC,CASSAGLVETQYF
TRBV11-2,TRBJ2-5,TRBD2,-,TGTGCCAGCAGCTTAGGCGGGGGGGCTCGGGAGACCCAGTACTTC,CASSLGGGARETQYF
TRBV29-1,TRBJ1-2,TRBD1,-,TGCAGCGTTGACCAGGGGGCTCATGGCTACACCTTC,CSVDQGAHGYTF
TRBV4-1,TRBJ1-1,TRBD1,-,TGCGCCAGCAGCCTCAAAGGGGGGCAGGGGGGAACTGAAGCTTTCTTT,CASSLKGGQGGTEAFF
TRBV18,TRBJ2-2,TRBD1,-,TGTGCCAGCTCTACACGACAGGGCGGCACCGGGGAGCTGTTTTTT,CASSTRQGGTGELFF
TRBV7-6,TRBJ1-1,-,-,TGTGCCAGCAGCTTGTCGGGGTTATCGTTGGTGGGGACTGAAGCTTTCTTT,CASSLSGLSLVGTEAFF
TRBV9,TRBJ2-1,TRBD1,few,TGTGCCAGCAGCGTGACGATGACAGGGGAATACAATGAGCAGTTCTTC,CASSVTMTGEYNEQFF
TRBV28,TRBJ2-5,TRBD2,-,TGTGCCAGCAAGGAGGGACGGGAGGTTGAGACCCAGTACTTC,CASKEGREVETQYF
TRBV28,TRBJ1-3,-,-,TGTGCCAGCAGCCTATCTTCAGGGGTGAGCACCATATATTTT,CASSLSSGVSTIYF
TRBV5-6,TRBJ1-2,-,-,TGTGCCAGCAGCTTGTTCAGTTTCTCTGGCTACACCTTC,CASSLFSFSGYTF
TRBV28,TRBJ2-2,-,-,TGTGCCAGCAGCACCGGGGGTGGGACCGGGGAGCTGTTTTTT,CASSTGGGTGELFF
TRBV4-3,TRBJ1-2,TRBD1,-,TGCGCCAGTAGACAAACAGGGGTAGACTATGGCTACACCTTC,CASRQTGVDYGYTF
TRBV28,TRBJ2-1,-,-,TGTGCCAGCAGCAACGGGGGGCTCTCCTACAATGAGCAGTTCTTC,CASSNGGLSYNEQFF
TRBV7-9,TRBJ2-7,TRBD2,-,TGTGCCAGCAGCTTGATAGCGGGGGGGCCGTCCTACGAGCAGTACTTC,CASSLIAGGPSYEQYF
TRBV7-2,TRBJ2-1,TRBD2,-,TGTGCCAGCAGAACGAGCGGGGGGGCCTCCGGGGAGCAGTTCTTC,CASRTSGGASGEQFF
TRBV19,TRBJ2-2,-,once,TGTGCCAGTAGTATGATGAGAATGAACACCGGGGAGCTGTTTTTT,CASSMMRMNTGELFF
TRBV9,TRBJ2-3,TRBD1,-,TGTGCCAGCAGCGGACAGGGTATCGGCACAGATACGCAGTATTTT,CASSGQGIGTDTQYF
TRBV6-5,TRBJ2-7,TRBD1,-,TGTGCCAGCAGAGAAGACAGGGGCGCCTACGAGCAGTACTTC,CASREDRGAYEQYF
TRBV6-4,TRBJ1-1,-,-,TGTGCCAGCAGTCAACAGGGTTTGAACACTGAAGCTTTCTTT,CASSQQGLNTEAFF
TRBV30,TRBJ2-5,-,-,TGTGCCTGGAGTGTCGGTAACGAAGAGACCCAGTACTTC,CAWSVGNEETQYF
TRBV5-1,TRBJ1-2,TRBD1,-,TGCGCCAGCTCGCGGACAGGCCAACCCACCTATGGCTACACCTTC,CASSRTGQPTYGYTF
TRBV2,TRBJ2-1,-,-,TGTGCCAGCAGTGAGGCTAGCTACGTAGGGAATGAGCAGTTCTTC,CASSEASYVGNEQFF
TRBV4-1,TRBJ2-1,TRBD2,-,TGCGCCAGCAGCCAAGAGGTCGGGGGGGTGGTCAATGAGCAGTTCTTC,CASSQEVGGVVNEQFF
TRBV5-1,TRBJ2-1,TRBD2,-,TGCGCCAGCAGCTTGGTAATCACTAGCGGTAAGCGTGGCAATGAGCAGTTCTTC,CASSLVITSGKRGNEQFF
TRBV5-4,TRBJ1-4,-,-,TGTGCCAGCAGCTTGCGGAACCAGGGGTTGAATGAAAAACTGTTTTTT,CASSLRNQGLNEKLFF
TRBV7-2,TRBJ1-1,-,-,TGTGCCAGCAGCCAACCCGGGACTCGGAACACTGAAGCTTTCTTT,CASSQPGTRNTEAFF
TRBV6-5,TRBJ2-7,-,-,TGTGCCAGCAGTTACCCCAGTCCAGCCTACGAGCAGTACTTC,CASSYPSPAYEQYF
TRBV13,TRBJ2-7,-,-,TGTGCCAGCAGCTCGACGGAGGTAGAGCAGTACTTC,CASSSTEVEQYF
TRBV9,TRBJ2-3,-,-,TGTGCCAGCAGCGTAGATTTGAGGGCTCCAGATACGCAGTATTTT,CASSVDLRAPDTQYF
TRBV28,TRBJ1-3,-,-,TGTGCCAGCAGTCCGACCTACAGGGTTGGAAACACCATATATTTT,CASSPTYRVGNTIYF